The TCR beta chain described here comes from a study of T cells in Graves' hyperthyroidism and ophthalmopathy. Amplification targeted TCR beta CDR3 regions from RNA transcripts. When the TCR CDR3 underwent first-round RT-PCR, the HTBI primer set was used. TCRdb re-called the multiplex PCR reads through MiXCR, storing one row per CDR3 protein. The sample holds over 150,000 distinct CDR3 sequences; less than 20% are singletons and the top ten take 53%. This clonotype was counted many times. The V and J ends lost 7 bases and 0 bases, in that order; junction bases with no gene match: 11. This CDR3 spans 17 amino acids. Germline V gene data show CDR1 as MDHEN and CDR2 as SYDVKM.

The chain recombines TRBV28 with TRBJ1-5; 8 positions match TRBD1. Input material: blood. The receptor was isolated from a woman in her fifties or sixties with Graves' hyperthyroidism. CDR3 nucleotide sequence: TGTGCCAGCAATCTATCCCAGGGGGCCGGTAGCAATCAGCCCCAGCATTTT. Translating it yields CASNLSQGAGSNQPQHF.